These 4 T cell receptor beta chains were sequenced from one sample in a study of T cell changes during pregnancy in multiple sclerosis. Some clones are missing from TCRdb's copy, which holds only in-frame ones; the method was immunoSEQ multiplex PCR. The data hold approximately 100,000 clones, with more than 80% observed a single time. Sequenced here: peripheral blood, sampled in the second trimester of pregnancy. The receptors stem from a female donor with multiple sclerosis, enrolled in a pregnancy study.

CDR3 nucleotides: TGTGCCAGCAGTCCCGGGACAGGGAGAGGGAACACTGAAGCTTTCTTT. Encoded protein: CASSPGTGRGNTEAFF. This chain uses TRBV7-3 with TRBJ1-1; 9 nucleotides align to TRBD1. The ends lost 6 bases at V and 1 base at J; junction bases unmatched: 9. Germline V gene sequence: CDR1 SGHTA, CDR2 FQGTGA. The CDR3 has 16 amino acids.

Notes on this clone: At one boundary the junction diverges from the germline segment, which might be a read error. The V call is TRBV6-1, the J call TRBJ1-1; D is possibly TRBD1 (5 bases). The germline gives CDR1 MNHNS, CDR2 SASEGT. The CDR3 is 15 residues long. CDR3 amino acids: CASSKAGLLDTEAFF. CDR3 coding DNA: TGTGCCAGCAGTAAAGCGGGGCTCCTGGACACTGAAGCTTTCTTT.

In its sample, this clone was seen once. J is TRBJ2-1 and V is TRBV7-9; D uncertain. Germline lookup yields CDR1 SEHNR and CDR2 FQNEAQ (reference sequence). There are 14 residues in the CDR3. Trimming took 7 bases from V and 0 from J, leaving 10 bases between them. In DNA form, the CDR3 reads TGTGCCAGCATCATTCTGAGCTCCTACAATGAGCAGTTCTTC. Its translation: CASIILSSYNEQFF.

The rearrangement joins TRBV19 to TRBJ1-2; D not certain. Germline CDR1 and CDR2: LNHDA and SQIVND (reference sequence). There are 14 residues in the CDR3. Trimming cost V 5 bases and J 5 bases, with 15 bases left between them. CDR3 coding DNA: TGTGCCAGTAGTCCGGCGGTATACACATATGGCTACACCTTC. It yields the protein CASSPAVYTYGYTF.